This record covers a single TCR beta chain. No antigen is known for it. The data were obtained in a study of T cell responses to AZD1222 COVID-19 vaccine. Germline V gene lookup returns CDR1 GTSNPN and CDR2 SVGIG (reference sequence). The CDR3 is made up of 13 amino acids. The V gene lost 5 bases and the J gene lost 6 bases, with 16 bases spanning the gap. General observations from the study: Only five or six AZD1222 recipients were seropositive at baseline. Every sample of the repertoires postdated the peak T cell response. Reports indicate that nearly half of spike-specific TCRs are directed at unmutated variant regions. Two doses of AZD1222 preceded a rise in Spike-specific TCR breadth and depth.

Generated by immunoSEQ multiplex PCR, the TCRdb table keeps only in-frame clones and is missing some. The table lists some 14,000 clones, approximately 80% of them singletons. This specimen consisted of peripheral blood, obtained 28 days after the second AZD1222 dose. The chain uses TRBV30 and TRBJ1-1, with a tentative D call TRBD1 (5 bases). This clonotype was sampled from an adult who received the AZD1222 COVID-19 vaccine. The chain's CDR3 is CAWEKSGYAEAFF. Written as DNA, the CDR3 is TGTGCCTGGGAAAAATCAGGGTACGCTGAAGCTTTCTTT.